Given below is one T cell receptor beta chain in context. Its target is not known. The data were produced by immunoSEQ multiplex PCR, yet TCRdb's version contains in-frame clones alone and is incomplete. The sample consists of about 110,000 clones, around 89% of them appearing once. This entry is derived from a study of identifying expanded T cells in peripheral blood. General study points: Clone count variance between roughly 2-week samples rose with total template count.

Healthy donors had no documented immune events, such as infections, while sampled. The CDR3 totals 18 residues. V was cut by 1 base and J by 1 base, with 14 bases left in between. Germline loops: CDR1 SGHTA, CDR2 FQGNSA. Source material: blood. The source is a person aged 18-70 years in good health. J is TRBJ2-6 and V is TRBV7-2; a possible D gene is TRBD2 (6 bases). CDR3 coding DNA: TGTGCCAGCAGCTTAGGGAGGGTTCTCCGATCTGGGGCCAACGTCCTGACTTTC. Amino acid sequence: CASSLGRVLRSGANVLTF.